This T cell receptor (beta chain) was documented in a study of shared clonotypes between healthy human individuals. General study findings and limits: Clonotype sharing among donors was expected to depend on sequencing depth.

Naive CD8 cells comprised CD45RO-negative, CCR7-positively selected cells, excluding terminally differentiated effector memory CD45RA+ cells. Germline values: CDR1 MNHEY, CDR2 SMNVEV (reference sequence). This CDR3 has 16 amino acids. V trimming: 0 bases; J trimming: 5 bases; junction bases outside the gene matches: 7. Comment on this clone: Its specificity is unknown.

Generated by immunoSEQ multiplex PCR, the TCRdb table keeps only in-frame clones and is missing some. Seen here are about 2 million clones, approximately 94% observed once, and the top ten hold 1% to 1.3%. This sequence joins TRBV27 and TRBJ2-5; 9 nucleotides match TRBD1. This TCR came from a young man in good health. Sequencing was carried out using naive CD8+ T cells sorted from blood. The CDR3: CASSLSRGTGSETQYF. The DNA for the CDR3 is TGTGCCAGCAGTTTATCAAGAGGGACAGGGTCCGAGACCCAGTACTTC.